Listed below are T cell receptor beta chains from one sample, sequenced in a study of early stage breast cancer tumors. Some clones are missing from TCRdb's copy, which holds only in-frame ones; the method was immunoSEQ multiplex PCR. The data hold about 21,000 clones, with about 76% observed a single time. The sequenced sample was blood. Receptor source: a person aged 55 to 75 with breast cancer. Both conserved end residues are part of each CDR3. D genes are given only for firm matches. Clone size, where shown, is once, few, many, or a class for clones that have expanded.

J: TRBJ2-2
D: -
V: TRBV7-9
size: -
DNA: TGTGCTAGCAGCTTAGAGTACACCGGGGAGCTGTTTTTT
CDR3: CASSLEYTGELFF

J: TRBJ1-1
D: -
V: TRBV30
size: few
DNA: TGTGCCTGGAGTAGAGACACTGAAGCTTTCTTT
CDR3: CAWSRDTEAFF

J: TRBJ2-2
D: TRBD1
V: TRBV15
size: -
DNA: TGTGCCACCAGCAGAGAAGACAGGGGTTACACCGGGGAGCTGTTTTTT
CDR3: CATSREDRGYTGELFF

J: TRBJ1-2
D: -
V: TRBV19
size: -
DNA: TGTGCCAGTAGGAATCCGGAGCCCATCTATGGCTACACCTTC
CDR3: CASRNPEPIYGYTF

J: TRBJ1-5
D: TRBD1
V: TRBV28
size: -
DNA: TGTGCCAGCAGTGAAGCAGACAGGGGGCGAGTTGGGAATCAGCCCCAGCATTTT
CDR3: CASSEADRGRVGNQPQHF

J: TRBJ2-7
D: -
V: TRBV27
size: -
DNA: TGTGCCAGCAGCCCCTCTGACGGACCCTACGAGCAGTACTTC
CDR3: CASSPSDGPYEQYF

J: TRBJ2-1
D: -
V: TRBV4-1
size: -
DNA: TGCGCCAGCAGCCAGCGGGACCCCCGGGGCACCTCCTACAATGAGCAGTTCTTC
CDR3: CASSQRDPRGTSYNEQFF

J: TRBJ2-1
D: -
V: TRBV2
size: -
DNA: TGTGCCAGCAGCGCCGGGACTGAGAGCTCCTACAATGAGCAGTTCTTC
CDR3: CASSAGTESSYNEQFF

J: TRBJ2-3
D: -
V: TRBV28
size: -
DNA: TGTGCCAGCAGTTTTGGGCAGGCTACGCAGTATTTT
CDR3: CASSFGQATQYF

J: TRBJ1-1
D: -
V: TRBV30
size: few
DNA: TGTGCCTGGAGTTGGCAGGTAAACACTGAAGCTTTCTTT
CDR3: CAWSWQVNTEAFF

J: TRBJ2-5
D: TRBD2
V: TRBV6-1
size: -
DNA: TGTGCCAGCAGTGAGTCACTAGCGGTCTCTTCGGAGACCCAGTACTTC
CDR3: CASSESLAVSSETQYF

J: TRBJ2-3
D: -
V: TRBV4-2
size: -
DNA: TGTGCCAGCAGCCAAGATCCGGACCACACAGATACGCAGTATTTT
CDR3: CASSQDPDHTDTQYF

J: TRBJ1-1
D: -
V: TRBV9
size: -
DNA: TGTGCCAGCAGCGGAAACAGGGTGGACACTGAAGCTTTCTTT
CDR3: CASSGNRVDTEAFF

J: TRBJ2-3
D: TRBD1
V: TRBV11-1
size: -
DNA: TGTGCCAGCAGCTCCGGGACAGGGTTTAGGACAGATACGCAGTATTTT
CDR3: CASSSGTGFRTDTQYF

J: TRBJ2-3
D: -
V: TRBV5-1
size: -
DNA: TGCGCCAGCAGCCCGGGTAGCGCAGATACGCAGTATTTT
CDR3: CASSPGSADTQYF

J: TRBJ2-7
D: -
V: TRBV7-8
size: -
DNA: TGTGCCAGCAGCTTCGGGGAATCCTACGAGCAGTACTTC
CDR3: CASSFGESYEQYF

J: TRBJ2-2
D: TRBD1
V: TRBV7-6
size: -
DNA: TGTGCCAGCAGCTTAGAGGCAGGGGGCGAGACCGGGGAGCTGTTTTTT
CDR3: CASSLEAGGETGELFF

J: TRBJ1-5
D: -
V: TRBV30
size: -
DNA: TGTGCCTGGAGTGTTACCGGGGGTCAGCCCCAGCATTTT
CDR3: CAWSVTGGQPQHF

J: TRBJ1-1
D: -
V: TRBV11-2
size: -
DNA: TGTGCCAGCAGCTTAGATCTCAGGAACACTGAAGCTTTCTTT
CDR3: CASSLDLRNTEAFF

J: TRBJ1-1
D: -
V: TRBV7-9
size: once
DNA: TGTGCCAGCAGCTATCCAGGGGAGGGAAGTGAAGCTTTCTTT
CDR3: CASSYPGEGSEAFF

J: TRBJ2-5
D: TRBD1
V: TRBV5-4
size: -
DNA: TGTGCCAGCAGCCAAGTCCAGGACAGGGGGCAAGAGACCCAGTACTTC
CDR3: CASSQVQDRGQETQYF

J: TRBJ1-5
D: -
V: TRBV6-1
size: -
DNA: TGTGCCAGCAGGTCTTTTCCTGGGGATCAGCCCCAGCATTTT
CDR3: CASRSFPGDQPQHF

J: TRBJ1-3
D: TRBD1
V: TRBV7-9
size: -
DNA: TGTGCCAGCAGCTTAGGGACAGGCTCTGGAAACACCATATATTTT
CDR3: CASSLGTGSGNTIYF

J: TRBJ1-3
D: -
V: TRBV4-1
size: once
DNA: TGCGCCAGTACCCAAGAAACAGGACACCCTGGAAACACCATATATTTT
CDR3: CASTQETGHPGNTIYF

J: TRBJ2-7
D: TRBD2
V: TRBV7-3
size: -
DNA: TGTGCCAGCAGCACAGGGACTAGCGGGTTGTCCTACGAGCAGTACTTC
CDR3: CASSTGTSGLSYEQYF

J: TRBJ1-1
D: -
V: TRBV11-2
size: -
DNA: TGTGCCAGCAGCCCCCAGGGTATCGGGGCTTTCTTT
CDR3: CASSPQGIGAFF

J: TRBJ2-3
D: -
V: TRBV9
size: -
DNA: TGTGCCAGCAGCGACCCCGGGGGAGGCGAGGATACGCAGTATTTT
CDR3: CASSDPGGGEDTQYF

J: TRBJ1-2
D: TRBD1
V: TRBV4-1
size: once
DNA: TGCGCCAGCAGCCAGGGACAGAATTATGGCTACACCTTC
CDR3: CASSQGQNYGYTF

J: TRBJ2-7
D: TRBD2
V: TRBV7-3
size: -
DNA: TGTGCCAGCAGCTTCCATGGGGGGACTAGAAGTTACGAGCAGTACTTC
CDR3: CASSFHGGTRSYEQYF

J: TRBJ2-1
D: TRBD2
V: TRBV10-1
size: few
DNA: TGCGCCAGCAGTGAGTTCCGGGAGGGCCCCTACAATGAGCAGTTCTTC
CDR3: CASSEFREGPYNEQFF

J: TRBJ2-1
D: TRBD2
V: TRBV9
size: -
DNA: TGTGCCAGCAGCGTTAGCGGGAGGGCCATGGGGAATGAGCAGTTCTTC
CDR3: CASSVSGRAMGNEQFF

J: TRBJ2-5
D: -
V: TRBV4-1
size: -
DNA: TGCGCCAGCAGCCTCCCGAACCAGGGCGGTCAGACCCAGTACTTC
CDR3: CASSLPNQGGQTQYF

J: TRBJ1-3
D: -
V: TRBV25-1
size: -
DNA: TGTGCCAGCAGTGAAGGCCCCCATGGAGAATCTGGAAACACCATATATTTT
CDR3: CASSEGPHGESGNTIYF

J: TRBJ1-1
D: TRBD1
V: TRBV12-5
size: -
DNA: TGTGCTAGTGGTCCCAATCCGACAGGGGTTGAAGCTTTCTTT
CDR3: CASGPNPTGVEAFF

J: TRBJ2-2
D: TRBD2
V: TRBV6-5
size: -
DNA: TGTGCCGTAAAGAGCGGGGCCACCGGGGAGCTGTTTTTT
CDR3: CAVKSGATGELFF

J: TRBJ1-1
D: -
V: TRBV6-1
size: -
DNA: TGTGCCAGCAGTGACCGGAACACTGAAGCTTTCTTT
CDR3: CASSDRNTEAFF

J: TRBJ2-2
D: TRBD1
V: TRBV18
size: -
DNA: TGTGCCAGCTCACCTGGGACAGCCGCGAACACCGGGGAGCTGTTTTTT
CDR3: CASSPGTAANTGELFF

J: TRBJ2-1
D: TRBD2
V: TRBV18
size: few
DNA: TGTGCCAGCTCGCGGGGACTAGCGGAGGACAATGAGCAGTTCTTC
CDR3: CASSRGLAEDNEQFF

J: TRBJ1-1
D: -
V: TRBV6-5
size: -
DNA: TGTGCCAGCAGTTACCGGGACTATGGGAACACTGAAGCTTTCTTT
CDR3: CASSYRDYGNTEAFF